Shown below are 18 T cell receptor beta chains from a single sample sequenced in a study of Graves' ophthalmopathy and Graves' hyperthyroidism. Amplified material comprised TCR beta CDR3 regions derived from RNA transcripts. HTBI-primed RT-PCR formed the first round, and a multiplex PCR formed the second. TCRdb reanalysed the multiplex PCR reads using MiXCR and keeps one entry per CDR3 protein. The sample lists approximately 380,000 distinct CDR3 sequences, around 21% occurring once. The material sequenced was peripheral blood. The origin of the receptors is a woman under 30 with stable Graves' hyperthyroidism.

This clonotype was seen at least ten times. The chain is built from TRBV24-1 and TRBJ1-2; 10 nucleotides line up with TRBD1. The germline V gene has CDR1 KGHDR and CDR2 SFDVKD. V dropped 4 bases and J dropped 2; count of bases not matched to a gene: 3. The CDR3 contains 15 residues. The CDR3 sequence: CATSDWDRGNYGYTF. DNA of the CDR3: TGTGCCACCAGTGACTGGGACAGGGGCAACTATGGCTACACCTTC.

This clonotype was recorded a few times. This chain uses TRBV5-1 with TRBJ1-1; TRBD1 matches at 9 bases. The germline V gene encodes CDR1 SGHRS and CDR2 YFSETQ. V gave up 0 bases and J gave up 5 bases; unmatched junction bases: 8. This CDR3 is built from 16 residues. The CDR3 sequence is CASSLAPRQGETEAFF. CDR3 sequence (DNA): TGCGCCAGCAGCTTGGCCCCACGACAGGGGGAAACTGAAGCTTTCTTT.

This clonotype showed up just a few times. The V gene is TRBV7-3, the J gene TRBJ2-7; tentative D call: TRBD2 (6 bases). Trimming shortened V by 1 base and J by 0 bases, and 16 bases separated the two germline ends. This CDR3 has 17 residues. Looked up from germline, CDR1 is SGHTA and CDR2 is FQGTGA. The DNA for the CDR3 is TGTGCCAGCAGCTTAAGGTTATTAGCGGATAGCTCCTACGAGCAGTACTTC. Translation: CASSLRLLADSSYEQYF.

V and J are TRBV15 and TRBJ2-7; maybe TRBD2 (6 bases). Trimming removed 0 bases at V and 0 bases at J, with 9 bases between. The CDR3 has 15 amino acids. Germline-derived CDR1 and CDR2 are LNHNV and YYDKDF (reference sequence). Here the CDR3 DNA reads TGTGCCACCAGCAGAGAGGACGGGAGCTCCTACGAGCAGTACTTC. This sequence encodes CATSREDGSSYEQYF.

This chain connects TRBV6-2 or TRBV6-3 to TRBJ1-2; D unresolved. Germline lookup yields CDR1 MNHEY and CDR2 SVGEGT. V was cut by 6 bases and J by 5 bases, with 7 bases left in between. This CDR3 is built from 11 residues. CDR3 loop: CASSLFYGYTF. The CDR3 DNA follows: TGTGCCAGCAGCCTTTTTTATGGCTACACCTTC.

A word on this clonotype: Compared with germline, one end of the junction differs, possibly owing to a read error. The J gene is TRBJ1-2, the V gene TRBV6-2 or TRBV6-3; D unresolved. Germline CDR1 and CDR2: MNHEY and SVGEGT. The CDR3 covers 13 residues. The CDR3 coding sequence is TGTGCCAGCAGTCGCACACGGAGCTATGGCTACAGCTTC. It specifies CASSRTRSYGYSF.

This clonotype showed up just a few times. The rearrangement uses TRBV3-1 and TRBJ1-2, with D uncertain. CDR1 LGHDT and CDR2 YNNKEL come from the germline V gene (reference sequence). CDR3 length equals 15 residues. With 1 base removed from V and 4 bases from J, the gap between germline ends came to 13 bases. The CDR3 DNA is TGTGCCAGCAGCCAAGTAAATCTGGGGTTCTATGGCTACACCTTC. Encoded protein: CASSQVNLGFYGYTF.

This clonotype was observed at least ten times. Its ends do not fully match the called genes, so a read error is possible. The chain recombines TRBV10-3 with TRBJ2-4; 14 bases are a match to TRBD2. The germline CDR1 and CDR2 sequences are ENHRY and SYGVKD. The CDR3 length is 19 residues. The CDR3 coding sequence is TGTGCCATCAGTAAGTCGGGACTAGCGGGAGAAGGAGCCAAAAACATTCAGTACTTC. This translates into CAISKSGLAGEGAKNIQYF.

As to this clonotype: A clone one base away is much larger, so this may be a read error. The chain has TRBV10-3 and TRBJ1-2; 7 bases fit TRBD1. The V gene's germline CDR1 is ENHRY and CDR2 SYGVKD. This CDR3 spans 15 amino acids. The CDR3 DNA reads TGTGCCATCAGCGGGACTGGGACAGCTAACTATAGCTACTCCTTC. Translation: CAISGTGTANYSYSF.

This sequence joins TRBV6-1 and TRBJ1-5; 8 nucleotides align to TRBD1. CDR1 is MNHNS, CDR2 SASEGT, per germline. V was pared by 5 bases and J by 7 bases, with 10 bases of the junction left unmatched. This CDR3 is 15 amino acids long. Here the CDR3 reads CASSPWTGSGQPQHF. The CDR3 nucleotides read TGTGCCAGCAGTCCCTGGACAGGGTCGGGCCAGCCCCAGCATTTT.

Ten or more counts support this clonotype. J is TRBJ2-7 and V is TRBV20-1; 7 positions agree with TRBD1. The ends lost 3 bases at V and 0 bases at J; junction bases unmatched: 8. CDR3 length: 15 residues. Looked up from germline, CDR1 is DFQATT and CDR2 is SNEGSKA (reference sequence). In nucleotides, the CDR3 is TGCAGTGCTAGGGGGGACAGCAACTCCTCCTACGAGCAGTACTTC. Translation: CSARGDSNSSYEQYF.

This clonotype was observed many times. This chain connects TRBV13 to TRBJ2-7; D is ambiguous. V shed 8 bases and J shed 0 bases, with 14 bases lying between them. The germline V gene has CDR1 PRHDT and CDR2 FYEKMQ (reference sequence). The CDR3 runs to 14 residues. Here the CDR3 reads CASSRPESSYEQYF. CDR3 coding DNA: TGTGCCAGCTCTCGCCCGGAAAGCTCCTACGAGCAGTACTTC.

The CDR3 here is CASSEGTGGDGYTF. The CDR3 nucleotides are TGTGCCAGCTCGGAGGGGACAGGGGGCGATGGCTACACCTTC. The chain carries TRBV18 and TRBJ1-2; 12 nucleotides match TRBD1. This CDR3 contains 14 residues. The germline V gene has CDR1 KGHSH and CDR2 LQKENI. V was pared by 6 bases and J by 6 bases, with 5 bases of the junction left unmatched.

A few counts support this clonotype. V gene TRBV28 combines with J gene TRBJ2-7, with TRBD2 identical over 11 bases. Germline CDR1 is MDHEN and CDR2 is SYDVKM. The CDR3 consists of 16 residues. Unmatched junction bases numbered 11, after V lost 5 bases and J lost 5 bases. The CDR3: CASSPLPGTSGDEQYF. Here the CDR3 DNA reads TGTGCCAGCAGTCCACTCCCCGGGACTAGCGGAGACGAGCAGTACTTC.

As to this clonotype: Since a much larger clone is just one base distant, this may be a read error. This likely comes from a read error, as the CDR3 has no conserved phenylalanine or tryptophan at its end. J is TRBJ1-5 and V is TRBV19, with 8 bases lining up with TRBD1. J was trimmed by 7 bases and V by 3 bases; bases with no gene match: 2. The germline gives CDR1 LNHDA, CDR2 SQIVND (reference sequence). The CDR3 totals 13 residues. This CDR3 is CASSMDRDQPQHY. The CDR3 region has the DNA TGTGCCAGTAGTATGGACAGGGACCAGCCCCAGCATTAT.

This clonotype was observed a few times. V usage is TRBV7-2 and J usage is TRBJ1-1; D uncertain. V was trimmed by 5 bases and J by 6 bases, leaving 13 bases between them. Germline-derived CDR1 and CDR2 are SGHTA and FQGNSA. The CDR3 loop spans 13 amino acids. CDR3 residues: CASSPQAFPEAFF. The DNA for the CDR3 is TGTGCCAGCAGCCCCCAAGCGTTCCCTGAAGCTTTCTTT.

This clonotype turned up a few times. The chain couples TRBV6-1 to TRBJ2-4; 8 bases map to TRBD2. The CDR3 consists of 14 residues. CDR1 and CDR2 from the germline V gene are MNHNS and SASEGT. The ends lost 2 bases at V and 8 bases at J; junction bases unmatched: 5. The CDR3 is CASSEFSGADIQYF. CDR3 sequence (DNA): TGTGCCAGCAGTGAATTTAGCGGGGCTGACATTCAGTACTTC.

V is TRBV30 and J is TRBJ1-5; possible D gene TRBD1, 6 bases. Per germline, CDR1 GTSNPN and CDR2 SVGIG (reference sequence). This CDR3 contains 13 residues. V gave up 3 bases and J gave up 4 bases, with 10 bases separating them. This chain's CDR3 is CAWSGTLNQPQHF. The CDR3 coding sequence is TGTGCCTGGAGCGGGACACTAAATCAGCCCCAGCATTTT.